The T cell receptor beta chain under discussion was sequenced for a study of regulatory T cells in long-lasting Graves disease. Study in general: Prior antithyroid drug treatment in newly diagnosed Graves' patients lasted under 3 months.

Study-level results: Persistent Graves' disease cases displayed lower TCR diversity than newly diagnosed ones. Limited sample numbers may have lowered accuracy.

Specified time point: newly diagnosed GD, antithyroid drugs for less than 3 months. PBMCs provided the RNA from which the TCR library was made. Patients were from an endocrinology department in Xi'an, China. CDR3 length equals 14 residues. Germline CDR1 reads ENHRY; CDR2 reads SYGVKD. The J segment lost 4 bases and the V segment lost 4 bases, leaving 5 bases of the junction unmatched. HTBI primers from iRepertoire and Arm-PCR of CDR3 regions yielded the TCR beta libraries. TCRdb called the multiplex PCR reads again in MiXCR, with one record for every CDR3 protein. The sample records 350,000 to 500,000 distinct CDR3 sequences, about 15% being singletons. Regarding this clonotype: Its antigen is unknown.

This sample also belongs to another study, concerning T cells in Graves' hyperthyroidism and ophthalmopathy.

The gene calls are TRBV10-3 and TRBJ2-7; 9 nucleotides line up with TRBD1. The TCR originated in a woman in her 30s with Graves disease. The starting material was peripheral blood mononuclear cells (PBMCs), obtained at new diagnosis, from a patient treated with antithyroid drugs. As DNA, the CDR3 is TGTGCCATCAGTGGGACAGGGGAAAGGTACGAGCAGTACTTC. It specifies CAISGTGERYEQYF.